This T cell receptor beta chain stems from a study of shared clonotypes between healthy human individuals. The protocol was immunoSEQ multiplex PCR, while the TCRdb copy is restricted to in-frame clones and leaves out a portion. This sample has 2 million to 2.5 million clones, with 80% to 95% found just once. V was pared by 0 bases and J by 0 bases, with 9 bases between. Per the germline V gene, CDR1 is GTSNPN and CDR2 is SVGIG (reference sequence). The CDR3 runs 15 residues. The study, taken as a whole, reports: When naive CD4 clonotypes were compared across a few donors, 5% to 5.5% were shared.

Notes on this clone: Its specificity is not known.

The donors were adults (healthy and HIV-negative) with no recent acute infections or vaccinations. J is TRBJ1-3 and V is TRBV30; D is possibly TRBD1 (5 bases). This receptor was taken from a man in his late teens or twenties in good health. Some clones in this sample may be carry-over from other donors' samples. The sequenced sample consisted of naive CD4+ T cells from PBMCs. Documented subset: CD45RA+ positively selected. The CDR3 bases are TGTGCCTGGAGTGTACCCAGGGCCTCTGGAAACACCATATATTTT. The encoded protein is CAWSVPRASGNTIYF.